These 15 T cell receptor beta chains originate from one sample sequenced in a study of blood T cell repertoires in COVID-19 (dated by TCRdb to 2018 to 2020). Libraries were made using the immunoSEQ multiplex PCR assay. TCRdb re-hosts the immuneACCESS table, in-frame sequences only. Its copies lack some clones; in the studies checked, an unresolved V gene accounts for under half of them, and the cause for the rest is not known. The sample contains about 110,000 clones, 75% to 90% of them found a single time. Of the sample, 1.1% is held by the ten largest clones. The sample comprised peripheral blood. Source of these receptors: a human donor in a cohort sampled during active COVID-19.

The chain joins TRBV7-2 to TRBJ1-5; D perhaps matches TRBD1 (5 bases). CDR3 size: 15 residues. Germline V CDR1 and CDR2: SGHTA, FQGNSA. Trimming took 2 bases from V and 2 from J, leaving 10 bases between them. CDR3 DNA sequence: TGTGCCAGCAGCTTATCGGGGGGAGGCAATCAGCCCCAGCATTTT. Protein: CASSLSGGGNQPQHF.

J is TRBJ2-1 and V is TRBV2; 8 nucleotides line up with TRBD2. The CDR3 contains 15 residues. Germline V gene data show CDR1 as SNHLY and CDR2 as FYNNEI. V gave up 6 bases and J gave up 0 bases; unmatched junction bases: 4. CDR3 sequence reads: CASSMSGSSYNEQFF. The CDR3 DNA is TGTGCCAGCAGCATGAGCGGGAGCTCCTACAATGAGCAGTTCTTC.

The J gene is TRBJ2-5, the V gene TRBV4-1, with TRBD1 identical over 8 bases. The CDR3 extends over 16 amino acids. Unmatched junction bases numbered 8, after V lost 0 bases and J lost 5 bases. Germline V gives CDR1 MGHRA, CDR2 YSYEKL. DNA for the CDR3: TGCGCCAGCAGCCAAGATCCCCCCAGGGGGCAGGAGACCCAGTACTTC. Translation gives CASSQDPPRGQETQYF.

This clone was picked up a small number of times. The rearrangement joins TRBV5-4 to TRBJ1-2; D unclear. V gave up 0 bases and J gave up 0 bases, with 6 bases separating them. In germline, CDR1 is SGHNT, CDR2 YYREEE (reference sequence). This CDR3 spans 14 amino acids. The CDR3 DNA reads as TGTGCCAGCAGCTTGGTCGGTGCTAACTATGGCTACACCTTC. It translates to CASSLVGANYGYTF.

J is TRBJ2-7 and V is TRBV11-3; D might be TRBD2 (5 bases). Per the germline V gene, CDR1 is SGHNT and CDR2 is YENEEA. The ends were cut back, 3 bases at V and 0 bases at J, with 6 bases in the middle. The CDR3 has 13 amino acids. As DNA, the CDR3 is TGTGCCAGCAGCTTTGGGAGCTCCTACGAGCAGTACTTC. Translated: CASSFGSSYEQYF.

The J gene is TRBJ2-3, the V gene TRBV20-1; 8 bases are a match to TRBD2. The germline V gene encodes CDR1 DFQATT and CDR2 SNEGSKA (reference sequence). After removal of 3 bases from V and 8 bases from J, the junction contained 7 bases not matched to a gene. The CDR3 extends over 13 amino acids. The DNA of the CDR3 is TGCAGTGCTAGTGCAGCGGGAGTGGGTACGCAGTATTTT. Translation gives CSASAAGVGTQYF.

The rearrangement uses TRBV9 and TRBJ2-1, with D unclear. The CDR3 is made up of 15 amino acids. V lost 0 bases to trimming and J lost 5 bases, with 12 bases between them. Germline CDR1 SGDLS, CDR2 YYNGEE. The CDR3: CASSVGQAANNEQFF. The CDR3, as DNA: TGTGCCAGCAGCGTAGGACAAGCAGCCAACAATGAGCAGTTCTTC.

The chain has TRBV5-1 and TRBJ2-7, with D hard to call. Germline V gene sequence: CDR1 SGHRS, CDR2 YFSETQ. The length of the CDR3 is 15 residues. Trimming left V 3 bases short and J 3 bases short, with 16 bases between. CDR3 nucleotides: TGCGCCAGCAGCTCCACCGACACCGCCAGCTACGAGCAGTACTTC. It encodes CASSSTDTASYEQYF. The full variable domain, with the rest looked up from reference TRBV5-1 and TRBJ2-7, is KAGVTQTPRYLIKTRGQQVTLSCSPISGHRSVSWYQQTPGQGLQFLFEYFSETQRNKGNFPGRFSGRQFSNSRSEMNVSTLELGDSALYLCASSSTDTASYEQYFGPGTRLTVT.

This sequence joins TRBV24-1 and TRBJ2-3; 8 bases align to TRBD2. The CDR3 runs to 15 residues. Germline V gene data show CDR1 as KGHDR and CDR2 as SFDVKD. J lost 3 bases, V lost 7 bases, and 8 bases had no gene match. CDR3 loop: CATSRSGALTDTQYF. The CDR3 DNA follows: TGTGCCACCAGCCGTAGCGGGGCGTTAACAGATACGCAGTATTTT.

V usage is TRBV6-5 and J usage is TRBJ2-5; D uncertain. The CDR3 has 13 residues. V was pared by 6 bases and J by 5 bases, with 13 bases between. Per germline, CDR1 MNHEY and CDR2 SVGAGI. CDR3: CASSTEYSETQYF. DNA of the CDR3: TGTGCCAGCAGCACAGAATATTCGGAGACCCAGTACTTC.

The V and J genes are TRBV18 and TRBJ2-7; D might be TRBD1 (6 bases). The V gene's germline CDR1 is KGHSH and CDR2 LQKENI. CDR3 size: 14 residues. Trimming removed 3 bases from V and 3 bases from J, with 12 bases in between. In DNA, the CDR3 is TGTGCCAGCTCACCGAGGACAGACGACTACGAGCAGTACTTC. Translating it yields CASSPRTDDYEQYF.

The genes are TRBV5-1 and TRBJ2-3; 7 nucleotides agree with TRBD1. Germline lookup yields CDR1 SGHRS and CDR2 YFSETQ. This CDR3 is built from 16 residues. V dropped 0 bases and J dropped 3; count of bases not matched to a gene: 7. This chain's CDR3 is CASSLGGGKGTDTQYF. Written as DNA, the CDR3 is TGCGCCAGCAGCTTGGGAGGGGGCAAAGGAACAGATACGCAGTATTTT.

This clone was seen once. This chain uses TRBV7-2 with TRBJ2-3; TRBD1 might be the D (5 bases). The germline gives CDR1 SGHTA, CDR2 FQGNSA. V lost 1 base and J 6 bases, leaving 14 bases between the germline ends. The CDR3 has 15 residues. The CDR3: CASSLGGRAHDTQYF. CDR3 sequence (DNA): TGTGCCAGCAGCTTAGGCGGCAGGGCCCACGATACGCAGTATTTT.

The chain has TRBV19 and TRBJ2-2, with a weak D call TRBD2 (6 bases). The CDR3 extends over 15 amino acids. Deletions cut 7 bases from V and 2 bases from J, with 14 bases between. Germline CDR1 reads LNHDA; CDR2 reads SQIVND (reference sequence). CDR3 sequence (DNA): TGTGCCAGTATCCGGGACTCTTCTAACACCGGGGAGCTGTTTTTT. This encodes CASIRDSSNTGELFF.

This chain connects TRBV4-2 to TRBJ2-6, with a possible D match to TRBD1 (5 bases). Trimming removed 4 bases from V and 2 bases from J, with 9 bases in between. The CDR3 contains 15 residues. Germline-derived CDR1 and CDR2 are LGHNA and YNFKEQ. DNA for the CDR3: TGTGCCAGCAGCCCAATCAGGGCTGGGGCCAACGTCCTGACTTTC. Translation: CASSPIRAGANVLTF.